The 15 T cell receptor beta chains presented below share a single source sample, sequenced in a study of human versus mouse CDR3 diversity and MHC coevolution. Profiled with immunoSEQ multiplex PCR; TCRdb holds only in-frame clones, not every one. The sample lists tens of thousands of clones; just over 90% were seen once. Sequencing was carried out using naive CD4+ T cells from blood. Subset reported: CD45RO-negative CD62L-positive naive CD4 T cells. All receptors derive from a person aged 30 to 69 in good health.

The chain joins TRBV6-5 to TRBJ1-2, with D possibly matching TRBD1 (5 bases). Germline V lookup: CDR1 MNHEY, CDR2 SVGAGI. V was clipped by 2 bases and J by 9 bases, with 10 bases between them. The CDR3 runs 12 residues. DNA for the CDR3: TGTGCCAGCAGTTACAGGGGAAGGAGCTACACCTTC. Protein sequence: CASSYRGRSYTF.

The chain uses TRBV2 and TRBJ2-7, with D perhaps matching TRBD1 (7 bases). This CDR3 has 13 residues. The germline CDR1 and CDR2 sequences are SNHLY and FYNNEI. V was pared by 7 bases and J by 5 bases, with 15 bases between. This chain's CDR3 is CASKAGGQDEQYF. The CDR3 coding sequence is TGTGCCAGCAAGGCAGGGGGGCAGGACGAGCAGTACTTC.

V usage is TRBV19 and J usage is TRBJ1-6; D unclear. Trimming stripped 2 bases from V and 8 bases from J, with 7 bases between. CDR1 and CDR2 from the germline V gene are LNHDA and SQIVND (reference sequence). CDR3 length equals 13 residues. The DNA for the CDR3 is TGTGCCAGTAGTATACGGGAAGATTCACCCCTCCACTTT. Translating gives CASSIREDSPLHF.

The chain links TRBV18 to TRBJ1-4; tentative D call: TRBD1 (6 bases). Germline CDR1 reads KGHSH; CDR2 reads LQKENI. Trimming removed 4 bases at V and 8 bases at J, with 20 bases between. CDR3 length equals 16 residues. Written as DNA, the CDR3 is TGTGCCAGCTCACTAAGGGACATCCAATTCAGGGAAAAACTGTTTTTT. Its protein product is CASSLRDIQFREKLFF.

The chain employs TRBV6-1 and TRBJ1-1, with D unresolved. Germline values: CDR1 MNHNS, CDR2 SASEGT. V gave up 10 bases and J gave up 2 bases, with 14 bases separating them. There are 13 residues in the CDR3. CDR3 amino acids: CATKRVDNTEAFF. As DNA, the CDR3 is TGTGCCACCAAGCGGGTGGATAACACTGAAGCTTTCTTT.

This rearrangement joins TRBV29-1 to TRBJ2-7; TRBD1 matches at 11 bases. The CDR3 consists of 15 residues. Germline loops: CDR1 SQVTM, CDR2 ANQGSEA. Trimming at V came to 0 bases and at J to 3 bases, leaving 4 bases not matched to a gene. CDR3 nucleotides: TGCAGCGTTGAAGATGGGACAGGGGGTCGCTACGAGCAGTACTTC. This translates into CSVEDGTGGRYEQYF.

The chain's CDR3 is CASSVGLAGDHEQFF. The DNA for the CDR3 is TGTGCCAGCAGCGTAGGACTAGCGGGAGACCATGAGCAGTTCTTC. This rearrangement joins TRBV9 to TRBJ2-1; 12 bases map to TRBD2. Germline CDR1 is SGDLS and CDR2 is YYNGEE. Losses at the gene ends were 0 bases for V and 8 bases for J; bases not matched to a gene: 3. The CDR3 runs 15 residues.

This rearrangement joins TRBV9 to TRBJ2-1; weak D call: TRBD2 (6 bases). The CDR3 length is 14 residues. Trimming removed 4 bases at V and 9 bases at J, with 17 bases between. In germline, CDR1 is SGDLS, CDR2 YYNGEE. The CDR3: CASSPGGGQFEQFF. In DNA, the CDR3 is TGTGCCAGCAGCCCTGGCGGAGGGCAGTTTGAGCAGTTCTTC.

This chain joins TRBV7-2 and TRBJ1-1; 8 bases are a match to TRBD1. This CDR3 is 14 amino acids long. Germline trimming cut 5 bases from V and 10 bases from J; bases unmatched to any gene: 12. Germline V gene sequence: CDR1 SGHTA, CDR2 FQGNSA. CDR3 sequence reads: CASSPRQGWRIAFF. CDR3 DNA: TGTGCCAGCAGCCCCCGACAGGGGTGGAGGATAGCTTTCTTT.

This chain connects TRBV2 to TRBJ1-1, with unresolved D. Germline V gene sequence: CDR1 SNHLY, CDR2 FYNNEI. The CDR3 extends over 14 amino acids. Trimming left V 4 bases short and J 1 base short, with 10 bases between. CDR3 in amino acids: CASSVETPNTEAFF. DNA for the CDR3: TGTGCCAGCAGTGTTGAGACACCGAACACTGAAGCTTTCTTT. The full variable domain, its missing parts supplied by reference TRBV2 and TRBJ1-1, is EPEVTQTPSHQVTQMGQEVILRCVPISNHLYFYWYRQILGQKVEFLVSFYNNEISEKSEIFDDQFSVERPDGSNFTLKIRSTKLEDSAMYFCASSVETPNTEAFFGQGTRLTVV.

The chain uses TRBV28 and TRBJ2-7; 10 nucleotides line up with TRBD2. Looked up from germline, CDR1 is MDHEN and CDR2 is SYDVKM. The CDR3 spans 14 residues. Trimming took 8 bases from V and 2 from J; bases not matched to a gene: 6. The CDR3: CASRASGRPYEQYF. CDR3 nucleotides: TGTGCCAGCCGGGCTAGCGGGAGACCCTACGAGCAGTACTTC. Drawing the rest from reference TRBV28 and TRBJ2-7, the complete variable domain is DVKVTQSSRYLVKRTGEKVFLECVQDMDHENMFWYRQDPGLGLRLIYFSYDVKMKEKGDIPEGYSVSREKKERFSLILESASTNQTSMYLCASRASGRPYEQYFGPGTRLTVT.

The sample holds a few counts of this clone. The chain has TRBV28 and TRBJ1-5, with D possibly TRBD1 on 6 matching bases. The CDR3 loop spans 15 amino acids. The V gene lost 2 bases and the J gene lost 7 bases, with 15 bases spanning the gap. Germline V gene sequence: CDR1 MDHEN, CDR2 SYDVKM. The CDR3 DNA is TGTGCCAGCAGTTTAAGCGGGGTAAGGGGGCAGCCCCAGCATTTT. Translation gives CASSLSGVRGQPQHF.

This chain uses TRBV6-5 with TRBJ2-3; TRBD2 might be the D (6 bases). The CDR3 consists of 16 residues. CDR1 and CDR2 (germline): MNHEY, SVGAGI. V was trimmed by 2 bases and J by 4 bases, leaving 16 bases between them. The CDR3 DNA sequence: TGTGCCAGCAGTTACCTAGGGAGGCAGTCCTCAGATACGCAGTATTTT. Its protein is CASSYLGRQSSDTQYF.

This chain uses TRBV2 with TRBJ2-5; 10 bases match TRBD1. V trimming: 11 bases; J trimming: 5 bases; junction bases outside the gene matches: 11. This CDR3 has 14 residues. Germline values: CDR1 SNHLY, CDR2 FYNNEI. CDR3 residues: CAGRRQGAVETQYF. In nucleotides, the CDR3 is TGTGCCGGCCGTCGACAGGGGGCGGTGGAGACCCAGTACTTC.

This clone was detected once. The rearrangement joins TRBV5-1 to TRBJ1-1, with TRBD1 matching over 8 bases. Trimming took 7 bases from V and 0 from J; bases not matched to a gene: 8. This CDR3 is built from 15 residues. Germline CDR1 reads SGHRS; CDR2 reads YFSETQ. CDR3 region: CASGQGAEMNTEAFF. For the CDR3, the DNA is TGCGCCAGCGGGCAGGGGGCAGAAATGAACACTGAAGCTTTCTTT.